This TCR beta chain was captured in a study of cytomegalovirus exposure and HLA in healthy donors. As concerns this clone: Its antigen remains unknown.

The study sampled nominally healthy donors, though unrecorded immune exposures were likely. Amplification used 60 Vbeta primers and 13 Jbeta primers. The protocol was immunoSEQ multiplex PCR, while the TCRdb copy is restricted to in-frame clones and leaves out a portion. Of fewer than 200,000 clones in the sample, roughly 80% were seen once. Notes on the study in general: As a later analysis showed, a missense DCLRE1C variant was linked to trimming of TCR beta V- and J-genes. The listing of approximately 160 TCR beta chains classed them as cytomegalovirus-associated.

The sequencing sample was made of PBMCs. The source is a woman aged 18-30 years in good health and CMV-seronegative.

CDR3 DNA: TGTGCCAGCAGCTCATCGACTAGCCCGGACGCGGGTACGCAGTATTTT. This codes for CASSSSTSPDAGTQYF. The V and J genes are TRBV7-3 and TRBJ2-3; TRBD2 aligns across 7 bases. Germline CDR1 is SGHTA and CDR2 is FQGTGA. Trimming at V came to 4 bases and at J to 8 bases, leaving 15 bases not matched to a gene. CDR3 length: 16 residues.